This T cell receptor (beta chain) was captured by sequencing in a study of CD8 T cells in Susac syndrome. Random hexamers were used to reverse transcribe the RNA input (roughly 0.5 to 1 ug). The immunoSEQ assay covered 54 Vbeta and 13 Jbeta segments for CDR3. TCRdb re-called the immunoSEQ multiplex PCR reads through MiXCR, storing one row per CDR3 protein. Among more than 150,000 distinct CDR3 sequences, approximately 94% were seen once, and the ten largest hold 0.2% to 0.25%. Germline V gives CDR1 MNHEY, CDR2 SMNVEV (reference sequence). The V end was cut by 6 bases, the J end by 4 bases, with 12 bases between. The CDR3 extends over 13 amino acids.

J is TRBJ1-2 and V is TRBV27, with D possibly being TRBD1 (5 bases). The sequencing input was CD8+ T cells from PBMCs. The TCR originated in a human donor with multiple sclerosis. CDR3 loop: CASSLSGPYGYTF. The CDR3 bases are TGTGCCAGCAGCTTGTCGGGGCCCTATGGCTACACCTTC.